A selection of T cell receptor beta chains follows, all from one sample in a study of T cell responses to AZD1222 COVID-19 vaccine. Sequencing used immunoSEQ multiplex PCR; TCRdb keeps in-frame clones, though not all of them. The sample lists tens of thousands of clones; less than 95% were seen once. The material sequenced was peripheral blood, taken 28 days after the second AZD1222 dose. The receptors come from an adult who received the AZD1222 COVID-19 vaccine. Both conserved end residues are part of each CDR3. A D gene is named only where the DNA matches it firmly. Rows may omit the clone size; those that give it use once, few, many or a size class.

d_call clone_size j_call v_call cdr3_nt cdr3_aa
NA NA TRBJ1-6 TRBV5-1 TGCGCCAGCAGCTTGGGCGGATTTAATTCACCCCTCCACTTT CASSLGGFNSPLHF
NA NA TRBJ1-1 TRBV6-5 TGTGCCAGCAGTTACGAAGCAGGCAAACTGAACACTGAAGCTTTCTTT CASSYEAGKLNTEAFF
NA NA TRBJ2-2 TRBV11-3 TGTGCCAGCAGCCGGGGAGGAGCCCGAGCCGGGGAGCTGTTTTTT CASSRGGARAGELFF
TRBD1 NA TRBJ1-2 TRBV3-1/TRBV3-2 TGTGCCAGCAGCCAAGATGGACAGGGCTTAGGCTACACCTTC CASSQDGQGLGYTF
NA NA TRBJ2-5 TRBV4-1 TGCGCCAGCAGCCAAGACCTTTGGGCAGGAGAGACCCAGTACTTC CASSQDLWAGETQYF
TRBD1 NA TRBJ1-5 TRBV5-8 TGTGCCAGCAGCGATACGGGGACAGGCAGCTTTCAGCCCCAGCATTTT CASSDTGTGSFQPQHF
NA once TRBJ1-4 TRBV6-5 TGTGCCAGCAGTTACGGTGTCGGACGTAATGAAAAACTGTTTTTT CASSYGVGRNEKLFF
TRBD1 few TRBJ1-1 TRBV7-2 TGTGCCAGCAGCAAACAGGGGCAGAACACTGAAGCTTTCTTT CASSKQGQNTEAFF
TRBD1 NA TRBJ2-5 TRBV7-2 TGTGCCAGCTGCCAGGGGGCCCTACAAGAGACCCAGTACTTC CASCQGALQETQYF
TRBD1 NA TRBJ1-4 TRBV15 TGTGCCACCAGCAGTCCCCGGGACAGGGGAAAACTGTTTTTT CATSSPRDRGKLFF
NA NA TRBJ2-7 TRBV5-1 TGCGCCAGCAGCTTGGATCACCGTCTGATCACCTACGAGCAGTACTTC CASSLDHRLITYEQYF
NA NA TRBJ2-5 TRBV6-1 TGTGCCAGCAGTGAAGGGGGGGCGGCTGAGACCCAGTACTTC CASSEGGAAETQYF
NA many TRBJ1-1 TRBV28 TGTGCCAGCAGTTGGGGGACTGTCGAAGCTTTCTTT CASSWGTVEAFF
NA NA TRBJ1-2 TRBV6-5 TGTGCCAGCAGTTCGCAGGGAGGGACTAACTATGGCTACACCTTC CASSSQGGTNYGYTF
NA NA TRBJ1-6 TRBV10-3 TGTGCCATCAGGACAGTATATAATTCACCCCTCCACTTT CAIRTVYNSPLHF
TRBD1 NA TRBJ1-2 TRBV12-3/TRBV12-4 TGTGCCAGCAGTTTTGGGACAGCGTATGGCTACACCTTC CASSFGTAYGYTF
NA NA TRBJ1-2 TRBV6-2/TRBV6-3 TGTGCCAGCAGTTACGACGGGACGGTCTATGGCTACACCTTC CASSYDGTVYGYTF
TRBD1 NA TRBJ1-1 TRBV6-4 TGTGCCAGCAGTGTCGGACAGGGAATGTCGACTGAAGCTTTCTTT CASSVGQGMSTEAFF
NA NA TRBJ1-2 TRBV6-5 TGTGCCAGCAGACACCCAGAAAACTATGGCTACACCTTC CASRHPENYGYTF
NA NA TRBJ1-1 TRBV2 TGTGCCAGCAGTGGGGCCGGAACCAAGAACACTGAAGCTTTCTTT CASSGAGTKNTEAFF